These 22 T cell receptor beta chains came from one sample sequenced in a study of T cells of healthy individuals. TCRdb re-called the 5' RACE reads with MiXCR, one entry per CDR3 protein. This sample has fewer than 90,000 distinct CDR3 sequences; around 5.1% occur once, and the top ten carry about 7.5%. All receptors come from a female donor in good health.

This clonotype was observed a few times. J is TRBJ2-1 and V is TRBV27; 8 bases are a match to TRBD2. The V segment lost 8 bases and the J segment 1 base; nucleotides outside the gene matches: 10. The CDR3 has 16 amino acids. Germline V gene lookup returns CDR1 MNHEY and CDR2 SMNVEV (reference sequence). The CDR3 protein is CASHSLLAESYNEQFF. The CDR3 DNA is TGTGCCAGCCACTCCTTACTAGCGGAGTCCTACAATGAGCAGTTCTTC.

In this sample, this clonotype turned up many times. This chain's CDR3 is CASSPALAAGENEQFF. The CDR3 bases are TGTGCCAGCTCACCCGCTCTAGCAGCGGGCGAAAATGAGCAGTTCTTC. The genes are TRBV18 and TRBJ2-1, with D possibly matching TRBD2 (6 bases). Germline V CDR1 and CDR2: KGHSH, LQKENI. V lost 3 bases and J 7 bases, leaving 19 bases between the germline ends. The CDR3 length is 16 residues.

This clonotype has ten or more counts. The chain employs TRBV5-5 and TRBJ1-1, with D unresolved. The germline V gene encodes CDR1 SGHKS and CDR2 YYEKEE (reference sequence). V shed 4 bases and J shed 0 bases, with 7 bases lying between them. This CDR3 is 13 amino acids long. The CDR3: CASSGHLNTEAFF. Written as DNA, the CDR3 is TGTGCCAGCAGCGGGCATCTGAACACTGAAGCTTTCTTT.

This chain uses TRBV6-2 or TRBV6-3 with TRBJ2-3, with D perhaps matching TRBD2 (6 bases). Germline V gene data show CDR1 as MNHEY and CDR2 as SVGEGT. Trimming removed 7 bases at V and 3 bases at J, with 14 bases between. The CDR3 spans 14 residues. The CDR3 here is CASINPGRTDTQYF. In DNA, the CDR3 is TGTGCCAGCATTAACCCGGGGAGGACAGATACGCAGTATTTT.

The chain couples TRBV6-1 to TRBJ1-5; 12 bases map to TRBD1. J gave up 2 bases and V 8 bases, and 1 base lay outside the gene matches. CDR1 MNHNS and CDR2 SASEGT come from the germline V gene. This CDR3 contains 14 residues. CDR3 DNA: TGTGCCAGCGGGACAGGGGGCGGCAATCAGCCCCAGCATTTT. Translating it yields CASGTGGGNQPQHF.

This rearrangement joins TRBV12-3 or TRBV12-4 to TRBJ1-5; 8 bases agree with TRBD1. The CDR3 runs to 18 residues. V lost 3 bases, J lost 3 bases, and 13 bases stayed unmatched. The chain's CDR3 is CASSLGSAGGDHNQPQHF. In DNA, the CDR3 is TGTGCCAGCAGTTTGGGTTCCGCAGGGGGCGATCACAATCAGCCCCAGCATTTT.

This clonotype showed up just a few times. The DNA of the CDR3 is TGTGCCAGCAGTTACTCGAGGGACGGGACTGAAGCTTTCTTT. This sequence encodes CASSYSRDGTEAFF. The chain carries TRBV6-5 and TRBJ1-1; a possible D gene is TRBD1 (5 bases). The V end lost 0 bases, the J end lost 5 bases, and 10 bases lay between the germline ends. The CDR3 is 14 residues long. Germline CDR1 reads MNHEY; CDR2 reads SVGAGI.

V gene TRBV15 combines with J gene TRBJ1-1; D remains ambiguous. V was shortened by 1 base and J by 4 bases, with 16 bases between the two germline ends. CDR3 length: 16 amino acids. Germline V gene lookup returns CDR1 LNHNV and CDR2 YYDKDF (reference sequence). The CDR3 coding sequence is TGTGCCACCAGCAGAGTAATCGGCGGCGGACCCACTGAAGCTTTCTTT. Its translation: CATSRVIGGGPTEAFF.

This clonotype was detected many times. The chain uses TRBV2 and TRBJ1-4; D not resolved. The CDR3 is 13 amino acids. V was clipped by 3 bases and J by 8 bases, with 10 bases between them. Germline values: CDR1 SNHLY, CDR2 FYNNEI. CDR3 in amino acids: CASSDNFKEKLFF. CDR3 sequence (DNA): TGTGCCAGCAGTGACAACTTCAAGGAAAAACTGTTTTTT.

This clonotype has only a few counts. V gene TRBV5-1 combines with J gene TRBJ2-3, with no clear D. V lost 4 bases, J lost 2 bases, and 8 bases lay in between. The germline V gene encodes CDR1 SGHRS and CDR2 YFSETQ. CDR3 length: 13 amino acids. CDR3 region: CASSPDLTDTQYF. The DNA for the CDR3 is TGCGCCAGCAGCCCGGACCTCACAGATACGCAGTATTTT. The variable domain in full, completed from reference TRBV5-1 and TRBJ2-3, reads KAGVTQTPRYLIKTRGQQVTLSCSPISGHRSVSWYQQTPGQGLQFLFEYFSETQRNKGNFPGRFSGRQFSNSRSEMNVSTLELGDSALYLCASSPDLTDTQYFGPGTRLTVL.

V usage is TRBV7-8 and J usage is TRBJ1-1; 7 positions agree with TRBD1. The CDR3 runs 15 residues. Germline lookup yields CDR1 SGHVS and CDR2 FQNEAQ. With V trimmed by 4 bases and J by 3 bases, 8 bases remained unmatched. In DNA form, the CDR3 reads TGTGCCAGCAGCTGGACACAGGGGCCTTACACTGAAGCTTTCTTT. Residues: CASSWTQGPYTEAFF.

This sequence joins TRBV7-3 and TRBJ2-5, with D possibly matching TRBD2 (6 bases). In germline, CDR1 is SGHTA, CDR2 FQGTGA. The CDR3 is 16 amino acids. Trimming took 2 bases from V and 1 from J, leaving 14 bases between them. CDR3 in amino acids: CASSLGMEAGQETQYF. The CDR3 DNA reads as TGTGCCAGCAGCTTAGGTATGGAAGCGGGCCAAGAGACCCAGTACTTC.

There are a few counts of this clonotype. The V call is TRBV7-6, the J call TRBJ1-4; D is possibly TRBD1 (5 bases). The CDR3 sequence is 18 residues long. The germline gives CDR1 SGHVS, CDR2 FNYEAQ. Between the trimmed V and J ends, which lost 6 bases and 1 base, there was a span of 21 bases. The CDR3, as DNA: TGTGCCAGCAGTAATCTTTATACAGATGGGGGAACTAATGAAAAACTGTTTTTT. This sequence encodes CASSNLYTDGGTNEKLFF.

The chain has TRBV2 and TRBJ2-4, with D possibly TRBD2 on 6 matching bases. The CDR3 is 18 residues long. The germline gives CDR1 SNHLY, CDR2 FYNNEI. V lost 5 bases and J lost 4, with 24 bases in between. The CDR3 loop is CASSPPTGVEQGKNIQYF. In nucleotides, the CDR3 is TGTGCCAGCAGTCCCCCCACGGGAGTGGAACAAGGAAAAAACATTCAGTACTTC.

The table lists this clonotype with many counts. The genes are TRBV20-1 and TRBJ2-1, with D perhaps assigned TRBD1 or TRBD2 (5 bases each). The CDR3 has 11 amino acids. Germline CDR1 and CDR2: DFQATT and SNEGSKA (reference sequence). Trimming stripped 1 base from V and 12 bases from J, with 10 bases between. For the CDR3, the DNA is TGCAGTGCTAGAGGGGACCGTCTGCAGTTCTTC. As protein: CSARGDRLQFF.

The sample holds a few counts of this clonotype. This chain links TRBV7-9 with TRBJ2-7; 7 nucleotides match TRBD2. The CDR3 loop spans 18 amino acids. Losses at the gene ends were 3 bases for V and 2 bases for J; bases not matched to a gene: 16. The germline V gene has CDR1 SEHNR and CDR2 FQNEAQ (reference sequence). CDR3 in amino acids: CASSFPGRAETGTYEQYF. The CDR3 DNA reads as TGTGCCAGCAGCTTCCCGGGGAGGGCAGAGACGGGGACCTACGAGCAGTACTTC.

This clonotype was detected a few times. The V gene is TRBV20-1, the J gene TRBJ2-3; 11 bases are shared with TRBD2. This CDR3 has 18 residues. The junction had 14 bases not matched to a gene; V was cut back by 0 bases and J by 6 bases. The germline gives CDR1 DFQATT, CDR2 SNEGSKA (reference sequence). The CDR3 DNA sequence: TGCAGTGCTAGAGATGAGGGGCTAGCGGGGGGCCGTATGGATACGCAGTATTTT. Protein product: CSARDEGLAGGRMDTQYF.

This clonotype was seen more than once but under ten times. The chain carries TRBV29-1 and TRBJ1-1, with TRBD1 matching 8 bases. CDR1 SQVTM and CDR2 ANQGSEA come from the germline V gene. V shed 8 bases and J 11 bases; nucleotides not matched to a gene: 16. There are 13 residues in the CDR3. CDR3 amino acids: CSTTRQGMGEAFF. DNA for the CDR3: TGCAGCACCACCCGACAGGGGATGGGGGAGGCTTTCTTT. The variable domain in full, with the rest retrieved from reference TRBV29-1 and TRBJ1-1, is SAVISQKPSRDICQRGTSLTIQCQVDSQVTMMFWYRQQPGQSLTLIATANQGSEATYESGFVIDKFPISRPNLTFSTLTVSNMSPEDSSIYLCSTTRQGMGEAFFGQGTRLTVV.

This clonotype was recorded at least ten times. The chain carries TRBV29-1 and TRBJ1-1, with a weak D call TRBD1 (5 bases). This CDR3 spans 13 amino acids. Germline V lookup: CDR1 SQVTM, CDR2 ANQGSEA. The germline V and J ends were trimmed by 4 bases and 0 bases, with 9 bases remaining between them. CDR3 DNA sequence: TGCAGCGTTGTGGGGCAGTTGAACACTGAAGCTTTCTTT. Protein sequence: CSVVGQLNTEAFF.

This clonotype was picked up many times. This chain connects TRBV30 to TRBJ1-2; D ambiguous. Germline V lookup: CDR1 GTSNPN, CDR2 SVGIG (reference sequence). The length of the CDR3 is 13 residues. Deletions cut 2 bases from V and 4 bases from J, with 11 bases between. CDR3 bases: TGTGCCTGGAGTATATGGACGACCTATGGCTACACCTTC. It specifies CAWSIWTTYGYTF.

The chain has TRBV5-1 and TRBJ1-2; the match to TRBD1 covers 7 bases. The CDR3 length is 14 residues. CDR1 SGHRS and CDR2 YFSETQ come from the germline V gene. Losses at the gene ends were 4 bases for V and 6 bases for J; bases not matched to a gene: 9. The CDR3 sequence: CASSTLRTGDGYTF. In nucleotides, the CDR3 is TGCGCCAGCAGCACATTGAGGACAGGCGATGGCTACACCTTC.

This clonotype was recorded at least ten times. The genes are TRBV3-1 and TRBJ1-4; a weak D match, TRBD1 (5 bases). CDR3 length: 16 residues. V was pared by 3 bases and J by 0 bases, with 11 bases between. Germline loops: CDR1 LGHDT, CDR2 YNNKEL (reference sequence). In nucleotides, the CDR3 is TGTGCCAGCAGCCAGGGTTTAGGGGCAACTAATGAAAAACTGTTTTTT. It is translated as CASSQGLGATNEKLFF.